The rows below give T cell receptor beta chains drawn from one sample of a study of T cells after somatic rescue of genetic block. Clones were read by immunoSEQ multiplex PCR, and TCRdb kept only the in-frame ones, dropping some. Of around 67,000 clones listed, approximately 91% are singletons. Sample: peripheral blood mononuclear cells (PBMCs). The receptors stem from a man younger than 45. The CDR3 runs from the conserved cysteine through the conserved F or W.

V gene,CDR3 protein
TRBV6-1,CASSGVMGLSTDTQYF
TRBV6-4,CASSKGLAGGQDTQYF
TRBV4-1,CASSQGSGGPYEQYF
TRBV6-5,CASSYPQNNEQFF
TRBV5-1,CASSQAPQETQYF
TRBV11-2,CASIRGRAPLGETQYF
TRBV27,CASSFEGPSSPLHF
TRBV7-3,CASSLEGLAGHEQFF
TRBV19,CASSIAGTSTEAFF
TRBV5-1,CASSPMTGWDSPLHF
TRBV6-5,CASSRGRGETQYF
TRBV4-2,CASSQQVGLAGGGEQYF
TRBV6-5,CASSVQGDSPLHF
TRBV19,CASSASRYEQFF
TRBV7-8,CASSLLGASYEQYF
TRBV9,CASGGAGIGAQYF
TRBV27,CASSDRGMGNQPQHF
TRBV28,CASSFSPAGQYGYTF
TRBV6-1,CASSETVWGAGDTGELFF
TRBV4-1,CASSQQGNEQFF
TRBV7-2,CASSAGGYQPQHF
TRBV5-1,CASRDLETQYF
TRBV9,CASSPRGVSQETQYF
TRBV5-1,CASSFLAGPETQYF
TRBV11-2,CASSLEAPYEQYF
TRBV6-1,CASSERPSGTLYEQYF
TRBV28,CASSDGIRIYEQYF
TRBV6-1,CASSESGLRDEQFF
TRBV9,CASSVGPSGSGETQYF
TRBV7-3,CASSLLDNPNYEQYF
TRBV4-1,CASSQDRGGAIQETQYF
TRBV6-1,CASRGLAGGLQFF
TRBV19,CASSSQREGRYEQYF
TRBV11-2,CASSPSGNTYEQYF
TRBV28,CASSRTDQETQYF
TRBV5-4,CASSLAGSYEQYF
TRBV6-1,CASRPGWQAEAFF
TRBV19,CASSQTRDQPQHF
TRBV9,CASSVAEPGLPGRTGELFF
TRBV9,CASSVARRSTDTQYF
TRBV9,CASSARRGGRGKEFVDTGELFF
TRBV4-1,CASSRSGGRETQYF
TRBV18,CASSGTSGGSNEQFF
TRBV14,CASSQVPGGVLYQETQYF
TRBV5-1,CASSAGQSYEQYF
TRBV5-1,CASSLGDRINNEQFF
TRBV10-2,CASSQAGRSTDTQYF
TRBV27,CASSLFAGVDPNEQFF